This T cell receptor beta chain was documented in a study of blood T cell repertoires in COVID-19. The CDR3 contains 15 residues. The ends lost 5 bases at V and 2 bases at J; junction bases unmatched: 7. Germline loops: CDR1 SGHTA, CDR2 FQGNSA. Clones were sequenced by immunoSEQ multiplex PCR, and TCRdb holds only the in-frame ones, with some missing. This table has some 98,000 clones, roughly 79% appearing once. This clone was observed a few times. Sequencing was carried out using peripheral blood. This sequence originates from a man aged 70 or older with acute or convalescent COVID-19. The chain recombines TRBV7-2 with TRBJ2-5; 8 nucleotides agree with TRBD1. CDR3 sequence: CASSPRTGLQETQYF. The CDR3 region has the DNA TGTGCCAGCAGCCCGAGGACAGGGTTACAAGAGACCCAGTACTTC.